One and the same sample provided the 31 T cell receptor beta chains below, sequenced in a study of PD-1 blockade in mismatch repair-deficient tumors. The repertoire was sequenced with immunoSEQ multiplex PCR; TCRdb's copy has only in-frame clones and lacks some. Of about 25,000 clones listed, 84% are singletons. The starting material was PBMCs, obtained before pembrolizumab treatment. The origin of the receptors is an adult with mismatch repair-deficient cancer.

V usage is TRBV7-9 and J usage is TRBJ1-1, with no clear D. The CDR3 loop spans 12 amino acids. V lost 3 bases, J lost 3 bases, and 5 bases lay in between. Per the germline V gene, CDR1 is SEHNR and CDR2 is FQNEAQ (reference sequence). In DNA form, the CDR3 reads TGTGCCAGCAGCTTTTCAGACACTGAAGCTTTCTTT. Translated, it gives CASSFSDTEAFF.

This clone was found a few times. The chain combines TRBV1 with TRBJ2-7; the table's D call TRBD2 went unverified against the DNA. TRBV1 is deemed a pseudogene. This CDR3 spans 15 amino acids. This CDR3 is CTSSPRTSPCYEQYF. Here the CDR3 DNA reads TGCACCAGCAGCCCCCGGACTAGTCCGTGCTACGAGCAGTACTTC.

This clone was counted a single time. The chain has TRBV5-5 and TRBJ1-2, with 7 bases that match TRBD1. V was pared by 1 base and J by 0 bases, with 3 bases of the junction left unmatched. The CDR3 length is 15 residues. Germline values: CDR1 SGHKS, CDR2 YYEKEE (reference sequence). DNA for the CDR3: TGTGCCAGCAGCTTGACAGGGGAAGCTAACTATGGCTACACCTTC. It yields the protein CASSLTGEANYGYTF.

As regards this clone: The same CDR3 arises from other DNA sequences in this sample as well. CDR3 sequence reads: CASSSQGFYNEQFF. CDR3 nucleotides: TGTGCCAGCAGCTCACAGGGATTTTACAATGAGCAGTTCTTC. The chain employs TRBV9 and TRBJ2-1, with a possible D match to TRBD1 (6 bases). The CDR3 contains 14 residues. Germline CDR1 and CDR2: SGDLS and YYNGEE. Trimming took 4 bases from V and 4 from J, leaving 12 bases between them. The full variable domain, rest sourced from reference TRBV9 and TRBJ2-1, is DSGVTQTPKHLITATGQRVTLRCSPRSGDLSVYWYQQSLDQGLQFLIQYYNGEERAKGNILERFSAQQFPDLHSELNLSSLELGDSALYFCASSSQGFYNEQFFGPGTRLTVL.

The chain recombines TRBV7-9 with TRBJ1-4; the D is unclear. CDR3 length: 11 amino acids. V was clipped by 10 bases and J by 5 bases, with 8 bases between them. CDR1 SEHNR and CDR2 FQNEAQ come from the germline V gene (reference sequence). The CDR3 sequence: CAIPLNEKLFF. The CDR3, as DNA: TGTGCCATCCCACTGAATGAAAAACTGTTTTTT.

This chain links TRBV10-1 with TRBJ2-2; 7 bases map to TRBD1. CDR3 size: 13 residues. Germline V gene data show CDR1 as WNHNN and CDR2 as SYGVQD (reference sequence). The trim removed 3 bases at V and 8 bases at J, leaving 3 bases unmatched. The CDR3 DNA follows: TGCGCCAGCAGTGAACAACAGGGGGGGGAGCTGTTTTTT. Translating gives CASSEQQGGELFF.

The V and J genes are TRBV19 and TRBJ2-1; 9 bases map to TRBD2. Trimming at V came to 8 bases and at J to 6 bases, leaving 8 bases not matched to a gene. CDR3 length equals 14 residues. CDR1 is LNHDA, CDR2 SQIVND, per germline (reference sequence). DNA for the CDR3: TGTGCCAGTCGCCTTAGCGGGAGTCTCAATGAGCAGTTCTTC. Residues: CASRLSGSLNEQFF.

The CDR3 DNA is TGTGCCAGCAGCCTCTACTCGGGTAGCGGGAGGGCCGCAGATACGCAGTATTTT. It translates to CASSLYSGSGRAADTQYF. The rearrangement uses TRBV7-3 and TRBJ2-3; 11 bases match TRBD2. The CDR3 sequence is 18 residues long. Germline CDR1 is SGHTA and CDR2 is FQGTGA. Trimming removed 5 bases from V and 4 bases from J; junction bases left unmatched: 14.

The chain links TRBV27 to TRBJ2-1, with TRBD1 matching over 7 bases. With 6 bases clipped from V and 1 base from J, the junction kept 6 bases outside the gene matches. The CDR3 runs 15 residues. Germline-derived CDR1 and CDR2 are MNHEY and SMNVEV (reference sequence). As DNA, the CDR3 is TGTGCCAGCAGCGAAGCGACAGGGTCCTACAATGAGCAGTTCTTC. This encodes CASSEATGSYNEQFF.

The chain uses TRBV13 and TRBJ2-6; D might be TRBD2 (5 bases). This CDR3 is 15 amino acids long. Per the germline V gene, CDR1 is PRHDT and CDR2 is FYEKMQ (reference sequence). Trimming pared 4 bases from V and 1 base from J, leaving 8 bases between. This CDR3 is CASSSLASGANVLTF. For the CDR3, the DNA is TGTGCCAGCAGCTCCCTAGCTTCTGGGGCCAACGTCCTGACTTTC.

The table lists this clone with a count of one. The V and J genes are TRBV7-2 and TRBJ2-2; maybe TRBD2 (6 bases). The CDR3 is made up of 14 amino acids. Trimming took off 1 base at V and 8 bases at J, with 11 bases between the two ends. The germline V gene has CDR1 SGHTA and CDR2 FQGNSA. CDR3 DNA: TGTGCCAGCAGCTTAGGGGAGGCTCTGGGGGAGCTGTTTTTT. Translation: CASSLGEALGELFF.

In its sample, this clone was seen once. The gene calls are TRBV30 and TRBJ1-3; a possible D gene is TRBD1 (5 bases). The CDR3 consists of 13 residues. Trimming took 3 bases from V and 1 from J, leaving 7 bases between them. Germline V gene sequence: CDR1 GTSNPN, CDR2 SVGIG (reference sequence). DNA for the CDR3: TGTGCCTGGAGCAGGGATTCTGGAAACACCATATATTTT. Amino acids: CAWSRDSGNTIYF.

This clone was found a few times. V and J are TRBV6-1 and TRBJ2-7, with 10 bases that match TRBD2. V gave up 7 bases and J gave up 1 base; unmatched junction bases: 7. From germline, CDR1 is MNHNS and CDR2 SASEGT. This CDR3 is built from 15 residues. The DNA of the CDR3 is TGTGCCAGCACCCAGTCAGCGGGAGGGTCCTACGAGCAGTACTTC. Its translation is CASTQSAGGSYEQYF.

The CDR3 reads CASRLAGGPYEQYF. In DNA, the CDR3 is TGTGCCAGCCGCCTAGCGGGAGGCCCCTACGAGCAGTACTTC. J is TRBJ2-7 and V is TRBV6-1; 11 nucleotides line up with TRBD2. Trimming cost V 8 bases and J 2 bases; bases outside gene matches: 5. Looked up from germline, CDR1 is MNHNS and CDR2 is SASEGT. There are 14 residues in the CDR3.

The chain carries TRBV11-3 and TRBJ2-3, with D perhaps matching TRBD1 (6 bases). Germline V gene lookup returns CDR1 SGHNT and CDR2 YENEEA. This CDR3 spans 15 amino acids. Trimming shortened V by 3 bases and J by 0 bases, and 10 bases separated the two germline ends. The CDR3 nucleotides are TGTGCCAGCAGCTTGCGACAGGCAAGCACAGATACGCAGTATTTT. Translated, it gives CASSLRQASTDTQYF.

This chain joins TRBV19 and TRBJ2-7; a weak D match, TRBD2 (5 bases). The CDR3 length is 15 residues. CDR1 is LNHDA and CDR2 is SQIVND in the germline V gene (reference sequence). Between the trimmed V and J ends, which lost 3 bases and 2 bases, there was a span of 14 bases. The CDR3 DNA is TGTGCCAGTAGTATTGCTAGCTCGGGAACCTACGAGCAGTACTTC. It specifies CASSIASSGTYEQYF.

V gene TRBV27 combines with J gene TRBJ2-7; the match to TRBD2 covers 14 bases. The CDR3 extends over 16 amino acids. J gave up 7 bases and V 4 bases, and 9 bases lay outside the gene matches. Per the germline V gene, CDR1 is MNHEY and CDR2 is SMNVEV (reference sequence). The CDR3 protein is CASSSIPGLAGVEQYF. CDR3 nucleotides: TGTGCCAGCAGTTCCATCCCGGGACTAGCGGGAGTAGAGCAGTACTTC.

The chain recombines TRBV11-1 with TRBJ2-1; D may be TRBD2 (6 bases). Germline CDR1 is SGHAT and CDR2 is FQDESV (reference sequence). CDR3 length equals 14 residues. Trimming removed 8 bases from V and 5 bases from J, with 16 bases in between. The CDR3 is CASALRGGDNEQFF. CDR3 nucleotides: TGTGCCAGCGCCCTTAGGGGAGGTGACAATGAGCAGTTCTTC. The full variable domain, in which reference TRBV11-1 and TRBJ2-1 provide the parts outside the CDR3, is EAEVAQSPRYKITEKSQAVAFWCDPISGHATLYWYRQILGQGPELLVQFQDESVVDDSQLPKDRFSAERLKGVDSTLKIQPAELGDSAMYLCASALRGGDNEQFFGPGTRLTVL.

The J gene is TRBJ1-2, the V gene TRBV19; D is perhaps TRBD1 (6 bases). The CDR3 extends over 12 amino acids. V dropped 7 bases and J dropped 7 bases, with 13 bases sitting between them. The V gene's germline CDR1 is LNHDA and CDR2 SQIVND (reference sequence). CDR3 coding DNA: TGTGCCAGTATAGGGGGAATTCCTGGCTACACCTTC. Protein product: CASIGGIPGYTF.

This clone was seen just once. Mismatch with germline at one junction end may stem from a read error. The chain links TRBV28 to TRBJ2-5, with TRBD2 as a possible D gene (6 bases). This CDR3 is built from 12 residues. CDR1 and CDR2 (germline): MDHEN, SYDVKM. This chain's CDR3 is CASSSGTSGGDF. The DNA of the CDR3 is TGTGCCAGCAGTTCAGGGACCTCAGGAGGGGACTTC.

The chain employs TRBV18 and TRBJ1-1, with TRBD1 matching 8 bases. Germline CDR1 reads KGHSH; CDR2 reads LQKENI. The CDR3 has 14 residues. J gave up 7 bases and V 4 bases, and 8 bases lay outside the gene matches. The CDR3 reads CASSLSGTGVEAFF. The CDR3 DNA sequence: TGTGCCAGCTCACTCTCCGGGACAGGCGTTGAAGCTTTCTTT. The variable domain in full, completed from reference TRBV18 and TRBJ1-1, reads NAGVMQNPRHLVRRRGQEARLRCSPMKGHSHVYWYRQLPEEGLKFMVYLQKENIIDESGMPKERFSAEFPKEGPSILRIQQVVRGDSAAYFCASSLSGTGVEAFFGQGTRLTVV.

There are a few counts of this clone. CDR3 sequence: CASSSGWGEQYF. The DNA for the CDR3 is TGTGCCAGCAGTTCAGGGTGGGGAGAGCAGTACTTC. This chain uses TRBV2 with TRBJ2-7; possible D gene TRBD1, 5 bases. The CDR3 is 12 residues long. The germline V gene encodes CDR1 SNHLY and CDR2 FYNNEI. V shed 5 bases and J shed 7 bases, with 12 bases lying between them. The entire variable domain, with the rest obtained from reference TRBV2 and TRBJ2-7, is as follows: EPEVTQTPSHQVTQMGQEVILRCVPISNHLYFYWYRQILGQKVEFLVSFYNNEISEKSEIFDDQFSVERPDGSNFTLKIRSTKLEDSAMYFCASSSGWGEQYFGPGTRLTVT.

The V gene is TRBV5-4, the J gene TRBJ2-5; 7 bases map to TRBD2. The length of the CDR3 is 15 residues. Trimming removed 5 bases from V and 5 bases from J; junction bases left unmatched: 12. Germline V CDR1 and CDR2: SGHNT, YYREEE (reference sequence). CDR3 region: CASRPSAGAGETQYF. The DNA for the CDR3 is TGTGCCAGCAGGCCCAGTGCGGGAGCAGGGGAGACCCAGTACTTC.

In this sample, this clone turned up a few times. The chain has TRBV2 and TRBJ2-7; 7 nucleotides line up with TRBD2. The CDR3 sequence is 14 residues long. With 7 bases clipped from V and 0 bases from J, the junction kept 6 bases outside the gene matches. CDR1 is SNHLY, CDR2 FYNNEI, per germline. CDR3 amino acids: CASIIQRDSYEQYF. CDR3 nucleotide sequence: TGTGCCAGCATTATCCAGCGGGACTCCTACGAGCAGTACTTC.

The CDR3: CASSLGFGREGSPLHF. In DNA form, the CDR3 reads TGTGCCAGCAGCTTAGGGTTCGGCAGGGAAGGTTCACCCCTCCACTTT. V is TRBV11-3 and J is TRBJ1-6; a weak D match, TRBD1 (5 bases). From germline, CDR1 is SGHNT and CDR2 YENEEA. The CDR3 runs 16 residues. The ends were cut back, 1 base at V and 9 bases at J, with 16 bases in the middle. The whole variable domain, filled in from reference TRBV11-3 and TRBJ1-6, reads EAGVVQSPRYKIIEKKQPVAFWCNPISGHNTLYWYLQNLGQGPELLIRYENEEAVDDSQLPKDRFSAERLKGVDSTLKIQPAELGDSAVYLCASSLGFGREGSPLHFGNGTRLTVT.

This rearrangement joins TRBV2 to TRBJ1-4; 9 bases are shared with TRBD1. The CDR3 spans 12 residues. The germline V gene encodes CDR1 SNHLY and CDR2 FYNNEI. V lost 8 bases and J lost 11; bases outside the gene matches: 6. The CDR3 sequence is CASGGQGDKLFF. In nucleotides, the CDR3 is TGTGCCAGCGGGGGACAGGGTGACAAACTGTTTTTT.

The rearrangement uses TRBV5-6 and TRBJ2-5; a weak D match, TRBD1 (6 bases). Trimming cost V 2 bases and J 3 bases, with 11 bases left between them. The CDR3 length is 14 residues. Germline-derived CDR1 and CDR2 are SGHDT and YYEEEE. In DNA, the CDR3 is TGTGCCAGCAGCTTAAGGGACACCGAAGAGACCCAGTACTTC. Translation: CASSLRDTEETQYF. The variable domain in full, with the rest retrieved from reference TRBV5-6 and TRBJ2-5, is DAGVTQSPTHLIKTRGQQVTLRCSPKSGHDTVSWYQQALGQGPQFIFQYYEEEERQRGNFPDRFSGHQFPNYSSELNVNALLLGDSALYLCASSLRDTEETQYFGPGTRLLVL.

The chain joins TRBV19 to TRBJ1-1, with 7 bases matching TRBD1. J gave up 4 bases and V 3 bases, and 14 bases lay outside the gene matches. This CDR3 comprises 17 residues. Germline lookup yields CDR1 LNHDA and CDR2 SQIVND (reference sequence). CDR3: CASSIGGGQVETTEAFF. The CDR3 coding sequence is TGTGCCAGTAGTATCGGAGGTGGACAGGTGGAGACCACTGAAGCTTTCTTT.

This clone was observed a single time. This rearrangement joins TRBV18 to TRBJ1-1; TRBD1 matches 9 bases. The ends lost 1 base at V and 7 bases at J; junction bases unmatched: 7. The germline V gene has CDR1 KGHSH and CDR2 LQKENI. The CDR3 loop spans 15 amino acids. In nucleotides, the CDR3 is TGTGCCAGCTCACCACTACAGGGGGCAAGGAGTGAAGCTTTCTTT. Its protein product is CASSPLQGARSEAFF.

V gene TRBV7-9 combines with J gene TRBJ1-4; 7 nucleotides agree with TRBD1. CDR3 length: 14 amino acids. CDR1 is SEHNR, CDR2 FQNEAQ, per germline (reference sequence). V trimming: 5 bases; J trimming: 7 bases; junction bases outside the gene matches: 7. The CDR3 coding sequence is TGTGCCAGCAGCCCCTGGGGACAGCTTGAAAAACTGTTTTTT. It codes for CASSPWGQLEKLFF.

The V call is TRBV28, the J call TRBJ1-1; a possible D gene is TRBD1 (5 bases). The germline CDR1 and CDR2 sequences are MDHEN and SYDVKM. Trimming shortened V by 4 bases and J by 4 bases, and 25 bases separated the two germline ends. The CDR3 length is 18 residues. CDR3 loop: CASSSNPTSGGGGTEAFF. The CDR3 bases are TGTGCCAGCAGTTCAAACCCAACGTCGGGGGGAGGCGGCACTGAAGCTTTCTTT.